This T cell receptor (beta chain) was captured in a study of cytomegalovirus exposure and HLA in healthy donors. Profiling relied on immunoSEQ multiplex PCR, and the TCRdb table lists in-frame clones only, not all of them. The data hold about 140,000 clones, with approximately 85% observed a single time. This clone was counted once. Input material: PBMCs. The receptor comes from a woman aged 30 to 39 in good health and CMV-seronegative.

DNA for the CDR3: TGCGCCAGCAGCTTGGCCGGGACAAGGGGAGGGAGCTCCTACGAGCAGTACTTC. This encodes CASSLAGTRGGSSYEQYF. The J gene is TRBJ2-7, the V gene TRBV5-1; a weak D match, TRBD2 (7 bases). Germline assignment: CDR1 SGHRS and CDR2 YFSETQ. Deletions cut 0 bases from V and 0 bases from J, with 19 bases between. CDR3 length: 18 residues.